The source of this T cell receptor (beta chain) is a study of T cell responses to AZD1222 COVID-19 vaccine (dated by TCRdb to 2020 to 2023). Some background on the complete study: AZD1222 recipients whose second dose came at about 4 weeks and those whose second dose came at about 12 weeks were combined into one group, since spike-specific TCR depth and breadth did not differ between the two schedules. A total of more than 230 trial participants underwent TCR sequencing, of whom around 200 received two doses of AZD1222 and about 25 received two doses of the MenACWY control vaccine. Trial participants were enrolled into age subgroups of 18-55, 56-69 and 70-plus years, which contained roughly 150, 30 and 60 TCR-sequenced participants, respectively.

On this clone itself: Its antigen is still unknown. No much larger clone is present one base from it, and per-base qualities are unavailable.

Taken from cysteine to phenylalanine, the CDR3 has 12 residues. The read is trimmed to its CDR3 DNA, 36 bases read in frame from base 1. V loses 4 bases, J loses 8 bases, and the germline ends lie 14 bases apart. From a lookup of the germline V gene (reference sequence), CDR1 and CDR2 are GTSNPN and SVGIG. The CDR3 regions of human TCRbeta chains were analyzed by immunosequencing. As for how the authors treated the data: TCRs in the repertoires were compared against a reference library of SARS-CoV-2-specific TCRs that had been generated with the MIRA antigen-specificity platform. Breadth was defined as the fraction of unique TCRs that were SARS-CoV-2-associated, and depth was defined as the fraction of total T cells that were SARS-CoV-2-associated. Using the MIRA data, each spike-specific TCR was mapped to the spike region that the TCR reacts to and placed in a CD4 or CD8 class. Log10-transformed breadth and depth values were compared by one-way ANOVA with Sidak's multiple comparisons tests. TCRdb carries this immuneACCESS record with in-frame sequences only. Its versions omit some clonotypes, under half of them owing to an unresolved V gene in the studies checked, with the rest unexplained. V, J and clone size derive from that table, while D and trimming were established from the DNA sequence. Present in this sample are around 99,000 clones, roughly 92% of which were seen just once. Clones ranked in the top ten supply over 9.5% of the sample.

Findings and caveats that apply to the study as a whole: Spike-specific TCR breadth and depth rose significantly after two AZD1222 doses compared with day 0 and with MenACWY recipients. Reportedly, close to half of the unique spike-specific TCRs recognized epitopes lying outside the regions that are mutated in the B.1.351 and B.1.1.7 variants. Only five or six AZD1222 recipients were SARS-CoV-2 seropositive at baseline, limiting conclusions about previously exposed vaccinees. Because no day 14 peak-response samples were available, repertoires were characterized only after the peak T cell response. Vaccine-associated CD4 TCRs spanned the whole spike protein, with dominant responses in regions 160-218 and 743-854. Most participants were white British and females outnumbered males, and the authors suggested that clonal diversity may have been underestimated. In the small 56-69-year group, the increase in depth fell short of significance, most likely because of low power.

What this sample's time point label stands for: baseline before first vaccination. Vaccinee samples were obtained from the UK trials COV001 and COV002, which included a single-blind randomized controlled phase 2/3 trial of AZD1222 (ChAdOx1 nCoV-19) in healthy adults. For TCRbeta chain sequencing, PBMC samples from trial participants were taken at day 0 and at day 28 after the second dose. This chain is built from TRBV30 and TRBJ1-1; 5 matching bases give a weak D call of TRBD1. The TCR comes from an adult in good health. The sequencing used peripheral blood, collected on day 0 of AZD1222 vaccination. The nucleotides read TGTGCCTGGACCACCAGGGCCTTCGAAGCTTTCTTT. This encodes CAWTTRAFEAFF.